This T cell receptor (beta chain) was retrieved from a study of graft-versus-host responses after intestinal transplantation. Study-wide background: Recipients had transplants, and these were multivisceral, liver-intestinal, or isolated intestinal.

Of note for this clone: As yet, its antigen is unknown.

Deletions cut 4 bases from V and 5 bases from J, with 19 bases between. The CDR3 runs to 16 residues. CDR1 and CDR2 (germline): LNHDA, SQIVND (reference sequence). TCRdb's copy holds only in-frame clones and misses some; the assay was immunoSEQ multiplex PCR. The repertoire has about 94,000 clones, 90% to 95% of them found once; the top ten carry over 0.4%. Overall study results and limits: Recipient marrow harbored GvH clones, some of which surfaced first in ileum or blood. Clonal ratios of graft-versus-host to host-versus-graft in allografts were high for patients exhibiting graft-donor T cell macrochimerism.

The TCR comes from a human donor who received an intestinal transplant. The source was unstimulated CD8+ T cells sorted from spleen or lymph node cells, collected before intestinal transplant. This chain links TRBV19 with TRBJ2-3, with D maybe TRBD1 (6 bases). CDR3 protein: CASSTRRTVFVDTQYF. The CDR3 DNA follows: TGTGCCAGTAGTACCCGACGGACAGTTTTTGTAGATACGCAGTATTTT. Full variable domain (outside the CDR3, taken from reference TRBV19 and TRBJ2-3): DGGITQSPKYLFRKEGQNVTLSCEQNLNHDAMYWYRQDPGQGLRLIYYSQIVNDFQKGDIAEGYSVSREKKESFPLTVTSAQKNPTAFYLCASSTRRTVFVDTQYFGPGTRLTVL.